This T cell receptor (beta chain) was observed in a study of breast tumors, draining lymph nodes, adjacent tissues (dated by TCRdb to the mid-2010s). Turning to the overall study: The study compared TCR beta repertoires across tumor, adjacent nontumor tissue and axillary lymph nodes from breast cancer patients. In human breast cancer, the study set out to evaluate how tumor, surrounding tissue and draining lymph node repertoires relate to one another and whether T cells may move between these sites. Paper-wide results and their limitations: Tumor and nontumor tissue repertoires were found to be significantly more similar in luminal-like than in basal-like breast cancer. The data were judged consistent with most tumor T cells deriving from the lymph node and then expanding within tumor tissue. Rather than being directly demonstrated, the conclusion that tumor T cells originate in lymph nodes was presented as consistent with a hypothesis. Tumor T-cell repertoires showed less diversity than lymph node repertoires and more diversity than nontumor tissue repertoires, and tumor T-cell repertoires showed preferential V and J gene usage.

This clonotype was seen ten or more times. The antigen this receptor binds is unknown. No base quality information exists; no much larger clone differs at one position. The germline V gene supplies CDR1 SGHTA and CDR2 FQGNSA. V lost 6 bases and J lost 5 bases, and the count of bases not matched to a germline gene is 4. Its CDR3 holds 14 amino acids, cysteine through phenylalanine. The DNA shown is the 42-base CDR3, in frame from base 1. TCRdb lists the instrument as Illumina HiSeq 2000. TCR beta chain libraries were generated through multiplex PCR amplification. High-throughput sequencing was used to analyze the amplified TCR beta chain products. In TCRdb, the public reads were trimmed at Q25 with fastp and aligned with MiXCR, with productive beta chains retained. Rows matching on CDR3 protein sequence are summarized as one entry with the most common DNA and genes. This sample comprises about 220,000 distinct CDR3 sequences, less than 40% of them detected only once. The ten top clones hold 3.6% of the sample.

Lymph node samples were obtained from the axillary draining lymph nodes of breast cancer patients. The V and J genes are TRBV7-2 and TRBJ2-5, with 12 junctional bases fitting TRBD2. Sequenced input: axillary lymph node tissue. The receptor was derived from a female donor with breast cancer. Some clones in this sample may be carry-over from other donors' samples. The CDR3 protein is CASSLAGGGETQYF. The sequence in DNA is TGTGCCAGCAGTCTAGCGGGAGGGGGGGAGACCCAGTACTTC.